Listed below are T cell receptor beta chains from one sample, sequenced in a study of T-cell reconstitution after alpha-beta-depleted transplantation in children. TCRdb reprocessed the PCR reads with MiXCR, giving one entry per CDR3 protein. The sample yields some 600,000 distinct CDR3 sequences, under 15% seen once. Sequenced material: PBMCs, mostly from graft donor cells, taken 360 days after TCRalphabeta/CD19-depleted stem cell transplant. Every receptor here comes from a male patient aged 10 to 17 who had a stem cell transplant for acute myeloid leukemia, so the T cells may come from the graft donor. Both conserved end residues are part of each CDR3. A D gene is named only where the DNA matches it firmly. Clone size is not always given. Where it is, it says once, few, many or a class for expanded clones.

10,TRBJ2-2,-,-,TRBV28,TGTGCCACGGAGACCGGGGAGCTGTTTTTT,CATETGELFF
16,TRBJ2-1,few,-,TRBV20-1,TGCAGTGCTAGGTATCCGTTTCAGGGGGGGTACAATGAGCAGTTCTTC,CSARYPFQGGYNEQFF
16,TRBJ2-7,-,TRBD2,TRBV29-1,TGCAGCGTTGTTGGGTACGGGGGGAAGAGCTCCTACGAGCAGTACTTC,CSVVGYGGKSSYEQYF
19,TRBJ2-1,few,-,TRBV7-3,TGTGCCAGCAGCTCGAGATTACTCGGACCCCTTGGAGGCTACAATGAGCAGTTCTTC,CASSSRLLGPLGGYNEQFF
12,TRBJ2-1,-,-,TRBV20-1,TGCAGTGCTAGTCGGCTGAACAATGAGCAGTTCTTC,CSASRLNNEQFF
13,TRBJ2-1,few,-,TRBV29-1,TGCACCTCCCAGGGGGGAGGGCCTAATGAGCAGTTCTTC,CTSQGGGPNEQFF
15,TRBJ2-2,-,TRBD1,TRBV7-9,TGTGCCGTGGGACAGAGAAATAACAACACCGGGGAGCTGTTTTTT,CAVGQRNNNTGELFF
14,TRBJ2-3,-,-,TRBV7-2,TGTGCCAGCAGCTTAGGGGCGGTAGCTGATACGCAGTATTTT,CASSLGAVADTQYF
13,TRBJ2-1,-,TRBD2,TRBV27,TGTGCCAGCAGTTTCGGACTAGCTGCTGAGCAGTTCTTC,CASSFGLAAEQFF
14,TRBJ2-3,-,-,TRBV7-8,TGTGCCAGCAGCTCCCCCCCTATGTGGGATACGCAGTATTTT,CASSSPPMWDTQYF
16,TRBJ2-7,few,-,TRBV12-3/TRBV12-4,TGTGCCAGCAGTCGACGGGTGGCAGTCCAGGCCTACGAGCAGTACTTC,CASSRRVAVQAYEQYF
19,TRBJ2-1,many,TRBD2,TRBV4-2,TGTGCCAGCAGCCAGCAAGACAGTAGCGGGAGGGCCAGGTACAATGAGCAGTTCTTC,CASSQQDSSGRARYNEQFF
11,TRBJ2-3,few,-,TRBV7-2,TGTGCCAGCAGTCAAAAAGGGGCGCAGTATTTT,CASSQKGAQYF
16,TRBJ2-1,-,-,TRBV28,TGTGCCAGCACCACGTATAGAAGGTTGGCCACCAATGAGCAGTTCTTC,CASTTYRRLATNEQFF
11,TRBJ2-1,many,-,TRBV10-3,TGTGCCATCAGTGACACCAATGAGCAGTTCTTC,CAISDTNEQFF
17,TRBJ1-5,few,TRBD1,TRBV5-1,TGCGCCAGCAGCTGCCGGGACAGGAATGCGCGCAATCAGCCCCAGCATTTT,CASSCRDRNARNQPQHF
11,TRBJ1-1,-,-,TRBV20-1,TGCAGTGCCCCTGGGAACACTGAAGCTTTCTTT,CSAPGNTEAFF
17,TRBJ2-7,-,TRBD2,TRBV6-2/TRBV6-3,TGTGCCAGCAGTCCTGCCTTGGGACTAGCGGGGGCTTACGAGCAGTACTTC,CASSPALGLAGAYEQYF